This T cell receptor (beta chain) was recovered during a study of blood T cells in healthy people across ages. Notes on the study in general: There were more naive CD4+ cells and higher diversity in long-lived donors than in aged donors.

On this clonotype itself: Its specificity is unknown.

Each donor's blood draw was roughly 9.8 milliliters of peripheral blood. At least 5.5 micrograms of total RNA were extracted per sample. The CDR3 has 16 amino acids. V gave up 6 bases and J gave up 2 bases, with 17 bases separating them. In germline, CDR1 is MDHEN, CDR2 SYDVKM. Through a sample-barcoded 5' primer and a J-beta primer mix, a second PCR was run for about 6 to 11 cycles. A template-switch adaptor that had 12 random nucleotides put a tag on each cDNA molecule. TCRdb ran MiXCR on the 5' RACE reads and lists one entry per CDR3 protein. The sample carries 600,000 to 900,000 distinct CDR3 sequences, roughly 24% recorded once. These data were also filed under a second study, of T cells of mothers and their children.

Sequenced material: blood. The receptor comes from a boy under 18 in good health. This chain links TRBV28 with TRBJ1-5; D unresolved. In DNA, the CDR3 is TGTGCCAGCAGCCGTAGCGTGGGGTTTGGCAATCAGCCCCAGCATTTT. Translation: CASSRSVGFGNQPQHF. Supplemented by reference TRBV28 and TRBJ1-5, the full variable domain reads DVKVTQSSRYLVKRTGEKVFLECVQDMDHENMFWYRQDPGLGLRLIYFSYDVKMKEKGDIPEGYSVSREKKERFSLILESASTNQTSMYLCASSRSVGFGNQPQHFGDGTRLSIL.